These 20 T cell receptor beta chains came from one sample sequenced in a study of CD8 T cells in Susac syndrome. Reverse transcription used roughly 0.5 to 1 ug RNA and random hexamers. From the immunoSEQ multiplex PCR reads, TCRdb called clonotypes with MiXCR, one entry per CDR3 protein. This repertoire shows around 280,000 distinct CDR3 sequences, 92% found once; its top ten account for 0.06% to 0.075%. Sequencing input: CD4+ T cells from PBMCs. These TCRs come from a human donor with multiple sclerosis.

The chain combines TRBV6-5 with TRBJ2-2; D tentatively reads TRBD1 or TRBD2 (6 bases each). With 2 bases removed from V and 4 bases from J, the gap between germline ends came to 14 bases. This CDR3 region has 16 residues. The V gene's germline CDR1 is MNHEY and CDR2 SVGAGI. The CDR3 reads CASSYEGGALTGELFF. In DNA, the CDR3 is TGTGCCAGCAGTTACGAGGGGGGAGCCCTCACCGGGGAGCTGTTTTTT.

The chain has TRBV6-6 and TRBJ1-3; weak D call: TRBD1 (6 bases). V lost 8 bases and J lost 0, with 14 bases in between. Germline CDR1 and CDR2: MNHNY and SVGAGI (reference sequence). There are 15 residues in the CDR3. The CDR3 sequence is CASAPARGSGNTIYF. DNA for the CDR3: TGTGCCAGCGCCCCTGCCAGGGGCTCTGGAAACACCATATATTTT.

This clonotype was observed a few times. The J gene is TRBJ2-3, the V gene TRBV12-3 or TRBV12-4; the D is unclear. The CDR3 contains 14 residues. V gave up 8 bases and J gave up 0 bases, with 12 bases separating them. CDR3 in amino acids: CASGVVSSTDTQYF. As DNA, the CDR3 is TGTGCCAGCGGGGTGGTAAGCAGCACAGATACGCAGTATTTT.

The V call is TRBV2, the J call TRBJ1-5; D may be TRBD1 (6 bases). With 7 bases removed from V and 6 bases from J, the gap between germline ends came to 10 bases. CDR1 is SNHLY and CDR2 is FYNNEI in the germline V gene. This CDR3 spans 12 amino acids. The CDR3 loop reads CASTGARQPQHF. The CDR3 region has the DNA TGTGCCAGCACGGGGGCGCGTCAGCCCCAGCATTTT.

The gene calls are TRBV14 and TRBJ2-1; 14 nucleotides align to TRBD2. The CDR3 is made up of 18 amino acids. With V trimmed by 4 bases and J by 2 bases, 7 bases remained unmatched. Germline V gene data show CDR1 as SGHDN and CDR2 as FVKESK. DNA of the CDR3: TGTGCCAGCAGCCGTCCCGGGACTAGCGGGAGCGCCTACAATGAGCAGTTCTTC. Encoded protein: CASSRPGTSGSAYNEQFF.

CDR3 coding DNA: TGTGCCAGCTCACCTCCAGGACCGCACCAAGAGACCCAGTACTTC. The encoded protein is CASSPPGPHQETQYF. V is TRBV18 and J is TRBJ2-5, with D unresolved. In germline, CDR1 is KGHSH, CDR2 LQKENI. The CDR3 extends over 15 amino acids. V lost 3 bases to trimming and J lost 0 bases, with 11 bases between them. The full variable domain, its missing parts supplied by reference TRBV18 and TRBJ2-5, is NAGVMQNPRHLVRRRGQEARLRCSPMKGHSHVYWYRQLPEEGLKFMVYLQKENIIDESGMPKERFSAEFPKEGPSILRIQQVVRGDSAAYFCASSPPGPHQETQYFGPGTRLLVL.

This chain joins TRBV12-3 or TRBV12-4 and TRBJ2-1; 13 positions agree with TRBD2. The CDR3 extends over 17 amino acids. V was clipped by 3 bases and J by 5 bases; unmatched bases: 7. CDR3 sequence reads: CASSFARTSGGHNEQFF. Written as DNA, the CDR3 is TGTGCCAGCAGTTTCGCTAGGACTAGCGGGGGCCACAATGAGCAGTTCTTC.

The chain links TRBV2 to TRBJ1-5; D possibly corresponds to TRBD1 (6 bases). Germline loops: CDR1 SNHLY, CDR2 FYNNEI. There are 15 residues in the CDR3. The V and J ends lost 6 bases and 0 bases respectively, with 12 bases between them. The CDR3 reads CASRGGQLSNQPQHF. CDR3 bases: TGTGCCAGCAGGGGAGGACAGCTTAGCAATCAGCCCCAGCATTTT.

V usage is TRBV11-3 and J usage is TRBJ1-1; D is undetermined. Trimming took off 1 base at V and 1 base at J, with 10 bases between the two ends. CDR3 length: 15 residues. CDR1 is SGHNT and CDR2 is YENEEA in the germline V gene. CDR3 sequence (DNA): TGTGCCAGCAGCTTAGGTCAGTATGGGAACACTGAAGCTTTCTTT. This translates into CASSLGQYGNTEAFF.

This chain uses TRBV9 with TRBJ1-2, with unresolved D. Per the germline V gene, CDR1 is SGDLS and CDR2 is YYNGEE. The CDR3 totals 16 residues. Trimming cost V 3 bases and J 4 bases, with 19 bases left between them. CDR3 sequence (DNA): TGTGCCAGCAGCGCGACCCCCCACTTGGAAGCCTATGGCTACACCTTC. This sequence encodes CASSATPHLEAYGYTF. The variable domain in full, completed from reference TRBV9 and TRBJ1-2, reads DSGVTQTPKHLITATGQRVTLRCSPRSGDLSVYWYQQSLDQGLQFLIQYYNGEERAKGNILERFSAQQFPDLHSELNLSSLELGDSALYFCASSATPHLEAYGYTFGSGTRLTVV.

This chain links TRBV5-1 with TRBJ2-6; D tentatively fits TRBD1 or TRBD2 (5 bases each). The CDR3 has 17 residues. Per the germline V gene, CDR1 is SGHRS and CDR2 is YFSETQ. Trimming took 3 bases from V and 0 from J, leaving 13 bases between them. The CDR3 spells CASSSGSLSSGANVLTF. The DNA for the CDR3 is TGCGCCAGCAGCTCAGGGAGCCTCAGCTCTGGGGCCAACGTCCTGACTTTC.

The chain joins TRBV7-9 to TRBJ2-3; possible D gene TRBD2, 6 bases. Germline assignment: CDR1 SEHNR and CDR2 FQNEAQ (reference sequence). The CDR3 is 18 residues long. The V and J ends lost 4 bases and 0 bases respectively, with 20 bases between them. CDR3 sequence reads: CASSSQLLSGASTDTQYF. CDR3 coding DNA: TGTGCCAGCAGCTCGCAGCTACTTAGCGGAGCTAGCACAGATACGCAGTATTTT.

This chain uses TRBV4-2 with TRBJ2-1, with 8 bases fitting TRBD2. With V trimmed by 5 bases and J by 6 bases, 6 bases remained unmatched. Germline-derived CDR1 and CDR2 are LGHNA and YNFKEQ. The length of the CDR3 is 14 residues. CDR3 DNA: TGTGCCAGCAGCGCAGGACTAGCTGGCAATGAGCAGTTCTTC. Translating gives CASSAGLAGNEQFF.

V is TRBV3-1 and J is TRBJ2-1; D is ambiguous. CDR3 size: 15 residues. Germline V gene data show CDR1 as LGHDT and CDR2 as YNNKEL (reference sequence). Trimming removed 0 bases at V and 6 bases at J, with 12 bases between. This CDR3 is CASSQDLKSSNEQFF. The CDR3 bases are TGTGCCAGCAGCCAAGATTTAAAGTCAAGCAATGAGCAGTTCTTC.

The V call is TRBV12-3 or TRBV12-4, the J call TRBJ1-2; the D is unclear. Deletions cut 1 base from V and 5 bases from J, with 11 bases between. This CDR3 region has 14 residues. The CDR3 reads CASSLGELAYGYTF. The CDR3 bases are TGTGCCAGCAGTTTAGGAGAACTGGCGTATGGCTACACCTTC.

The chain couples TRBV20-1 to TRBJ1-5, with D tentatively TRBD1 (5 bases). The CDR3 extends over 13 amino acids. Germline values: CDR1 DFQATT, CDR2 SNEGSKA (reference sequence). V was clipped by 6 bases and J by 6 bases, with 15 bases between them. In DNA form, the CDR3 reads TGCAGTGCCGGACGATTCGGGGGTCAGCCCCAGCATTTT. Amino acid sequence: CSAGRFGGQPQHF.

This chain joins TRBV29-1 and TRBJ1-2; 7 positions match TRBD1. Germline CDR1 is SQVTM and CDR2 is ANQGSEA. CDR3 length: 15 amino acids. The V segment lost 2 bases and the J segment 2 bases; nucleotides outside the gene matches: 8. CDR3 protein: CSVETSLRGNYGYTF. In DNA, the CDR3 is TGCAGCGTTGAAACTTCCCTCAGGGGGAACTATGGCTACACCTTC. Based on the CDR3 plus reference TRBV29-1 and TRBJ1-2, the full variable domain is SAVISQKPSRDICQRGTSLTIQCQVDSQVTMMFWYRQQPGQSLTLIATANQGSEATYESGFVIDKFPISRPNLTFSTLTVSNMSPEDSSIYLCSVETSLRGNYGYTFGSGTRLTVV.

The rearrangement joins TRBV18 to TRBJ2-2; D tentatively reads TRBD1 or TRBD2 (6 bases each). The CDR3 has 18 amino acids. CDR1 and CDR2 (germline): KGHSH, LQKENI. The V gene lost 0 bases and the J gene lost 4 bases, with 18 bases spanning the gap. CDR3 in DNA: TGTGCCAGCTCACCACCGGACAGAGGGAGGCTGGTCACCGGGGAGCTGTTTTTT. This gives the protein CASSPPDRGRLVTGELFF. Complete variable domain (other parts from reference TRBV18 and TRBJ2-2): NAGVMQNPRHLVRRRGQEARLRCSPMKGHSHVYWYRQLPEEGLKFMVYLQKENIIDESGMPKERFSAEFPKEGPSILRIQQVVRGDSAAYFCASSPPDRGRLVTGELFFGEGSRLTVL.

The V call is TRBV20-1, the J call TRBJ2-1, with 14 bases lining up with TRBD2. Germline-derived CDR1 and CDR2 are DFQATT and SNEGSKA (reference sequence). V trimming: 1 base; J trimming: 4 bases; junction bases outside the gene matches: 3. The CDR3 contains 16 residues. The CDR3 nucleotides are TGCAGTGCTAGAGGTCGACTAGCGGGGGGGTACAATGAGCAGTTCTTC. This translates into CSARGRLAGGYNEQFF.

The rearrangement uses TRBV20-1 and TRBJ2-7; 10 bases line up with TRBD1. The CDR3 is 13 amino acids. Germline CDR1 and CDR2: DFQATT and SNEGSKA (reference sequence). The ends lost 5 bases at V and 5 bases at J; junction bases unmatched: 6. The CDR3 sequence is CSAGGQGLDEQYF. CDR3 DNA sequence: TGCAGTGCTGGGGGACAGGGGCTGGACGAGCAGTACTTC.